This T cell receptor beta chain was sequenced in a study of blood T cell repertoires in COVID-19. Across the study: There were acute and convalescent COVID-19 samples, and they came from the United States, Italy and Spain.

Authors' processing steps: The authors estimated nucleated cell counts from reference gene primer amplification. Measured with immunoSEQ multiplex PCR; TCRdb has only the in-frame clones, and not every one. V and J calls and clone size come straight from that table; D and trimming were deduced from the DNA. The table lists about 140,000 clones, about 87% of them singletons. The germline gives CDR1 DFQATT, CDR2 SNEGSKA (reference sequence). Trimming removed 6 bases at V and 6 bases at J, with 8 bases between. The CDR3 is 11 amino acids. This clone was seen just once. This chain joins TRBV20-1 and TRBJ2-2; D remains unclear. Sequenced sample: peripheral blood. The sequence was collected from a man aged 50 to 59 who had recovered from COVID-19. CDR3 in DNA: TGCAGTGCCAGTCATCCCGGGGAGCTGTTTTTT. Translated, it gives CSASHPGELFF.